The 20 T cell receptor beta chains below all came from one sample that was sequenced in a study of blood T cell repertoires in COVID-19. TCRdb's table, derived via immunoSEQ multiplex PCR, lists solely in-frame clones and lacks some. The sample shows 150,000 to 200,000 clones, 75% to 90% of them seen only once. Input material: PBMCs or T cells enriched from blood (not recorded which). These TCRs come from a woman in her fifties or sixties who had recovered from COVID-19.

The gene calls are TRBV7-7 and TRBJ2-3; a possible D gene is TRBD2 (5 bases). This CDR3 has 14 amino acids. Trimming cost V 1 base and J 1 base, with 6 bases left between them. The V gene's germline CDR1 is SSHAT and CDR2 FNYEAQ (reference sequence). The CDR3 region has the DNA TGTGCCAGCAGCTTAGTCGGGGGCACAGATACGCAGTATTTT. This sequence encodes CASSLVGGTDTQYF. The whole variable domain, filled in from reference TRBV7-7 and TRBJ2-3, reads GAGVSQSPRYKVTKRGQDVTLRCDPISSHATLYWYQQALGQGPEFLTYFNYEAQPDKSGLPSDRFSAERPEGSISTLTIQRTEQRDSAMYRCASSLVGGTDTQYFGPGTRLTVL.

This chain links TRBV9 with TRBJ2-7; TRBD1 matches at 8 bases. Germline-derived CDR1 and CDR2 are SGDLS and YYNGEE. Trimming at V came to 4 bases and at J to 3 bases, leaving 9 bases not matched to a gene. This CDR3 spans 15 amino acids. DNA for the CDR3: TGTGCCAGCAGCCCTAACGACAGGGGATTCTACGAGCAGTACTTC. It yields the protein CASSPNDRGFYEQYF.

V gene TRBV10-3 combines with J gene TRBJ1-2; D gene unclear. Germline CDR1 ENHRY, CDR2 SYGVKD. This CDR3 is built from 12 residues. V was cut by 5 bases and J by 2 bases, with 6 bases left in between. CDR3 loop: CAISPQNYGYTF. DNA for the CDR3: TGTGCCATCAGTCCCCAAAACTATGGCTACACCTTC.

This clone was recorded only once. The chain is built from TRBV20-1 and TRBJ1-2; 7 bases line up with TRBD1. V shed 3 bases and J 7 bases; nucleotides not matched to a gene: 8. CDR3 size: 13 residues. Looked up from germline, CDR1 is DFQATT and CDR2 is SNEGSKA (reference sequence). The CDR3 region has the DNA TGCAGTGCTAGTCGCGACAGGGAAGGTGGCTACACCTTC. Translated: CSASRDREGGYTF.

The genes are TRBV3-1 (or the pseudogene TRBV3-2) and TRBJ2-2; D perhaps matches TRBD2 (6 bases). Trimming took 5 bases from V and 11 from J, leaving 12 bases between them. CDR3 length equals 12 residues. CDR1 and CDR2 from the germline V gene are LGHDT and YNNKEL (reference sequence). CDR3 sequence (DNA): TGTGCCAGCAGCGGACCGGGGGAAGAGCTGTTTTTT. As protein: CASSGPGEELFF.

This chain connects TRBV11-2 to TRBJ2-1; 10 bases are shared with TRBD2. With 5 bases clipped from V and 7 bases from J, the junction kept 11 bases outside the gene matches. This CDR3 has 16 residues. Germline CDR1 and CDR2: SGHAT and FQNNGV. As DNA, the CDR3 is TGTGCCAGCAGCCAATCGAGCGGGAGGGCCGCAAATGAGCAGTTCTTC. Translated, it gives CASSQSSGRAANEQFF.

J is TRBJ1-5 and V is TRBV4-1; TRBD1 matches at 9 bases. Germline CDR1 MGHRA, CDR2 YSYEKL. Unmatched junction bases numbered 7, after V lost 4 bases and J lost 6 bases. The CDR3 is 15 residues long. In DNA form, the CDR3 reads TGCGCCAGCAGCCCTCAAACAGGGGGCGGTCAGCCCCAGCATTTT. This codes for CASSPQTGGGQPQHF.

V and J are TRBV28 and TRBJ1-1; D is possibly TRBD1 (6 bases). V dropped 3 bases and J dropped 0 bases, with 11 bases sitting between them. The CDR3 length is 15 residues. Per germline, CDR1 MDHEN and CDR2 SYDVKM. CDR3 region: CASSFHTGMNTEAFF. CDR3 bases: TGTGCCAGCAGTTTTCACACAGGGATGAACACTGAAGCTTTCTTT.

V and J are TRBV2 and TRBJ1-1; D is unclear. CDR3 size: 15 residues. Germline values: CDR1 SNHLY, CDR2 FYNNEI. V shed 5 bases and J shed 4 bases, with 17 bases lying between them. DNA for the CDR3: TGTGCCAGCAGTCTACAATCCACCCCGGGCACTGAAGCTTTCTTT. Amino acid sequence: CASSLQSTPGTEAFF. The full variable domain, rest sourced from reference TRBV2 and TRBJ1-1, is EPEVTQTPSHQVTQMGQEVILRCVPISNHLYFYWYRQILGQKVEFLVSFYNNEISEKSEIFDDQFSVERPDGSNFTLKIRSTKLEDSAMYFCASSLQSTPGTEAFFGQGTRLTVV.

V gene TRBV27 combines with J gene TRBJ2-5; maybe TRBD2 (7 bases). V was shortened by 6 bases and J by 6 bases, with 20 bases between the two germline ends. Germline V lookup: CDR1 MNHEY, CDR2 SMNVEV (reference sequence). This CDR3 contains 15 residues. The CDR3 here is CASSAGLGGGKTQYF. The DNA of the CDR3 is TGTGCCAGCAGCGCTGGACTAGGGGGGGGGAAGACCCAGTACTTC.

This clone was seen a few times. CDR3 region: CASSQQGIAGYTF. CDR3 DNA sequence: TGTGCCAGCAGCCAACAGGGGATCGCTGGCTACACCTTC. This sequence joins TRBV7-9 and TRBJ1-2; 7 bases agree with TRBD1. Germline assignment: CDR1 SEHNR and CDR2 FQNEAQ (reference sequence). After removal of 5 bases from V and 7 bases from J, the junction contained 7 bases not matched to a gene. CDR3 size: 13 residues. Complete variable domain (other parts from reference TRBV7-9 and TRBJ1-2): DTGVSQNPRHKITKRGQNVTFRCDPISEHNRLYWYRQTLGQGPEFLTYFQNEAQLEKSRLLSDRFSAERPKGSFSTLEIQRTEQGDSAMYLCASSQQGIAGYTFGSGTRLTVV.

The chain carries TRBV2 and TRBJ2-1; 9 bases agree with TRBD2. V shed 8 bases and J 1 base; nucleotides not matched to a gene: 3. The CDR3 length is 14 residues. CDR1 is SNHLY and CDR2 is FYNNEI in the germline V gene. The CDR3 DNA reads TGTGCCAGCGAGCGGGAGGCGTCCTACAATGAGCAGTTCTTC. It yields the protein CASEREASYNEQFF.

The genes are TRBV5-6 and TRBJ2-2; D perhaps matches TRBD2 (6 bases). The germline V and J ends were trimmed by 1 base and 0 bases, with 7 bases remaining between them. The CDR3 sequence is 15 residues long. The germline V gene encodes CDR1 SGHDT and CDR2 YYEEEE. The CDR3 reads CASSLPGANTGELFF. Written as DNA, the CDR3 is TGTGCCAGCAGCTTGCCGGGAGCGAACACCGGGGAGCTGTTTTTT.

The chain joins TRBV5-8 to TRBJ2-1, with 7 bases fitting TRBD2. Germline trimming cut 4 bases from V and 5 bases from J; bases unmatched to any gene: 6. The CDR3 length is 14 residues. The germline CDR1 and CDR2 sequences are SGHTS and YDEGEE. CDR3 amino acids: CASSHGTTNNEQFF. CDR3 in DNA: TGTGCCAGCAGCCATGGGACTACAAACAATGAGCAGTTCTTC.

CDR3 bases: TGTGCCAGCAGCGGGGGACTGACCCACATCTCCTACGAGCAGTACTTC. Protein sequence: CASSGGLTHISYEQYF. The rearrangement uses TRBV7-8 and TRBJ2-7; a possible D gene is TRBD2 (6 bases). Germline CDR1 and CDR2: SGHVS and FQNEAQ. Trimming cost V 5 bases and J 0 bases, with 17 bases left between them. CDR3 length equals 16 residues.

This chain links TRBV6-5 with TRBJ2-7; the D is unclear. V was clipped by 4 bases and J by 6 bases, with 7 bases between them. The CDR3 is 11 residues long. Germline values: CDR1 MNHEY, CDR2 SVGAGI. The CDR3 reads CASSSPPEQYF. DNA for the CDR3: TGTGCCAGCAGTTCTCCTCCCGAGCAGTACTTC.

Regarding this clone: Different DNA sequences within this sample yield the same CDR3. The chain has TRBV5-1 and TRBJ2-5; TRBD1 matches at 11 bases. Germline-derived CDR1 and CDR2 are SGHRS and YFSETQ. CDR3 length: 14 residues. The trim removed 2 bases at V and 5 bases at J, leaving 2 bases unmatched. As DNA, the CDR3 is TGCGCCAGCAGCTTAGGACAGGGGGCGGAGACCCAGTACTTC. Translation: CASSLGQGAETQYF.

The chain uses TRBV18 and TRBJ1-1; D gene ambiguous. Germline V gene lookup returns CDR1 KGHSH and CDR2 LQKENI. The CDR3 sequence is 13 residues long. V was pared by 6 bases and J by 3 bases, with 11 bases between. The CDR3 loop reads CASSLTGDTEAFF. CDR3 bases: TGTGCCAGCTCGCTAACGGGAGACACTGAAGCTTTCTTT.

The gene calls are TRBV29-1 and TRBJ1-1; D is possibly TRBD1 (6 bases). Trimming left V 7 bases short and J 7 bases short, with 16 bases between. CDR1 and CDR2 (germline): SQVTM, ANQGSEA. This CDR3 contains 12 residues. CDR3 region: CSGQQGNYEAFF. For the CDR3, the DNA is TGCAGCGGGCAACAGGGAAATTATGAAGCTTTCTTT.

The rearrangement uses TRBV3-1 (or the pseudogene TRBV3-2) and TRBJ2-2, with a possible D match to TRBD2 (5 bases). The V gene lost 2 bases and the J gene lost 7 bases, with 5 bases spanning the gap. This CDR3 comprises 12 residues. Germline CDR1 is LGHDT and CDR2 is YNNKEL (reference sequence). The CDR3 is CASSQTSGELFF. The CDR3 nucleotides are TGTGCCAGCAGCCAAACTAGCGGGGAGCTGTTTTTT.